This T cell receptor (beta chain) was recorded in a study of blood T cell repertoires in COVID-19 (dated by TCRdb to 2020 to 2021). About the full investigation: The collaborator samples originated in the United States, Italy and Spain and spanned the acute and convalescent phases of COVID-19. The prospective study material was composed of cDNA or gDNA derived from T cells, B-cell-depleted T cells, or PBMCs. Deeply sampled blood TCRbeta repertoires from subjects exposed to, actively infected with, or recovered from COVID-19 were included in the dataset. A freely available public database, intended as a resource for researchers studying the immune response to SARS-CoV-2, is where the repertoires were released. The samples were drawn from the first 160 participants of the ongoing ImmuneRACE study and from 950 to 1,500 subjects provided by 6 global collaborators. Nearly every sample came with metadata listing a de-identified subject ID, COVID-19 status, age in years and sex. HLA class I and class II types, where available, came from metadata supplied by the sample provider rather than from assay-based typing.

The immunoSEQ Assay, a bias-controlled multiplex PCR, was used to amplify TCRbeta CDR3 regions from genomic DNA. In the authors' own workflow: The number of nucleated cells in each sample was estimated from the amplification of reference gene primers within the assay. To quantify the absolute abundance of each unique TCRbeta CDR3 rearrangement, sequence reads were collapsed and filtered. For each sample, productive Simpson clonality was calculated as the square root of Simpson's diversity index over productive rearrangements. TCRdb took this table from immuneACCESS and kept in-frame rearrangements with V and J called. Such tables lack part of the clones; where checked against another copy, unresolved V genes explain under half of the gap, and the rest is unexplained. Clonal size and the V and J genes are those of that table, whereas D and trimming came from the DNA. This sample lists around 700,000 clones; around 90% were detected once. Together, the top ten hold approximately 0.3% of the sample.

In the germline V gene, CDR1 corresponds to SNHLY and CDR2 to FYNNEI. V is reduced by 3 bases and J by 16 bases, leaving a spacing of 22 bases between them. The CDR3 runs 14 residues from the cysteine to the phenylalanine. The sequence is cut down to CDR3 DNA, 42 bases in frame from base 1. Whole blood was collected in K2EDTA tubes by collaborating institutions according to the institutions' own protocols. For TCRbeta analysis, collaborator samples were shipped as frozen whole blood, as isolated PBMCs, or as DNA extracted from either sample type. Results the study describes overall, beyond this receptor: How much clinical and demographic metadata was included differed by source and by participant, and the metadata was provided uncurated.

Of note for this clone: There is no known antigen for this receptor. No much larger clone is present one base from it, and per-base qualities are unavailable.

The chain was built from TRBV2 and TRBJ1-5, with a weak D call of TRBD1 (6 bases match). The receptor was isolated from a woman younger than 35 with acute or convalescent COVID-19. Material: peripheral blood. The CDR3 region reads CASSDLDTGIGVHF. The DNA reads TGTGCCAGCAGTGATTTGGATACAGGGATCGGGGTACATTTT.